A single sample is the source of the 32 T cell receptor beta chains below, sequenced in a study of low-dose radiotherapy and immunotherapy resistance in tumors. cDNA synthesis used a TRAV/TRBV-specific primer set for both chains. With a constant-region primer and a V-primer adapter, TCRs were subjected to roughly 20 PCR cycles of amplification. MiXCR, run by TCRdb on the reads, gives a single entry per CDR3 protein. The table has tens of thousands of distinct CDR3 sequences, around 17% seen once. Time point denoted: after trial treatment. The treatment: LDRT plus nivolumab, ipilimumab, low-dose cyclophosphamide and aspirin (RACIN trial). The sequencing used PBMCs, collected after low-dose radiotherapy plus immunotherapy. These receptors were taken from a male donor with prostate cancer.

This clonotype was detected many times. V gene TRBV28 combines with J gene TRBJ1-1; no clear D gene. In germline, CDR1 is MDHEN, CDR2 SYDVKM. V dropped 4 bases and J dropped 8 bases, with 8 bases sitting between them. CDR3 size: 11 residues. This CDR3 reads CASSSPSEAFF. DNA of the CDR3: TGTGCCAGCAGTTCCCCTTCCGAAGCTTTCTTT.

With respect to this clonotype: It is likely a read error: a sequence one base away is far more abundant. The chain carries TRBV5-1 and TRBJ2-7; 9 nucleotides line up with TRBD1. V lost 6 bases, J lost 7 bases, and 11 bases stayed unmatched. In germline, CDR1 is SGHRS, CDR2 YFSETQ. The CDR3 is 14 residues long. The CDR3 sequence: CASNQGQGYNEQYF. DNA of the CDR3: TGCGCCAGCAATCAGGGACAGGGCTACAATGAGCAGTACTTC.

This clonotype came up many times. This chain joins TRBV28 and TRBJ1-5, with 7 positions matching TRBD1. The CDR3 sequence is 15 residues long. V lost 7 bases to trimming and J lost 4 bases; unmatched junction nucleotides: 10. Germline-derived CDR1 and CDR2 are MDHEN and SYDVKM. CDR3 bases: TGTGCCAGCACTACTACAGGGGCGGGAAATCAGCCCCAGCATTTT. Amino acids: CASTTTGAGNQPQHF.

The sample holds many counts of this clonotype. The chain is built from TRBV7-2 and TRBJ2-1; weak D call: TRBD2 (6 bases). The germline gives CDR1 SGHTA, CDR2 FQGNSA. The length of the CDR3 is 13 residues. V lost 4 bases, J lost 7 bases, and 11 bases lay in between. The CDR3 DNA reads TGTGCCAGCAGCTCCGGGACTTGGAATGAGCAGTTCTTC. Translation gives CASSSGTWNEQFF.

The rearrangement links TRBV4-2 to TRBJ2-2, with 7 bases identical to TRBD2. The trim removed 1 base at V and 0 bases at J, leaving 8 bases unmatched. The germline V gene has CDR1 LGHNA and CDR2 YNFKEQ. The CDR3 consists of 18 residues. The CDR3 nucleotides are TGTGCCAGCAGCCAAGGGGCTGGTGCGGGGGCGAACACCGGGGAGCTGTTTTTT. Translation: CASSQGAGAGANTGELFF.

This clonotype has ten or more counts. The chain links TRBV11-2 to TRBJ2-1; D perhaps matches TRBD2 (6 bases). Germline CDR1 SGHAT, CDR2 FQNNGV. Trimming stripped 3 bases from V and 0 bases from J, with 9 bases between. CDR3 length equals 15 residues. CDR3 in amino acids: CASSLDSGSYNEQFF. DNA of the CDR3: TGTGCCAGCAGCTTGGATAGCGGCTCCTACAATGAGCAGTTCTTC.

The chain has TRBV15 and TRBJ1-5, with TRBD1 matching over 7 bases. Per the germline V gene, CDR1 is LNHNV and CDR2 is YYDKDF (reference sequence). This CDR3 has 15 amino acids. V shed 5 bases and J 3 bases; nucleotides not matched to a gene: 7. The CDR3 sequence: CATSAGGTANQPQHF. DNA of the CDR3: TGTGCCACCAGCGCGGGAGGGACAGCCAATCAGCCCCAGCATTTT.

This clonotype has at least ten counts. The chain joins TRBV7-9 to TRBJ2-7; 7 bases match TRBD1. V lost 6 bases, J lost 1 base, and 0 bases stayed unmatched. CDR3 length: 12 residues. Looked up from germline, CDR1 is SEHNR and CDR2 is FQNEAQ (reference sequence). The CDR3 nucleotides read TGTGCCAGCAGACAGGGGTCCTACGAGCAGTACTTC. Amino acid sequence: CASRQGSYEQYF.

The sample holds many counts of this clonotype. This chain connects TRBV20-1 to TRBJ2-3; weak D call: TRBD2 (5 bases). V was clipped by 1 base and J by 0 bases, with 8 bases between them. CDR3 length: 14 amino acids. The germline CDR1 and CDR2 sequences are DFQATT and SNEGSKA (reference sequence). In DNA, the CDR3 is TGCAGTGCTAGAGGGCCGGGGAGCACAGATACGCAGTATTTT. Translated: CSARGPGSTDTQYF.

Ten or more counts support this clonotype. This sequence joins TRBV14 and TRBJ2-5; 9 bases agree with TRBD2. The CDR3 is 16 amino acids. V was pared by 3 bases and J by 5 bases, with 10 bases of the junction left unmatched. Germline V gene sequence: CDR1 SGHDN, CDR2 FVKESK. The chain's CDR3 is CASSQDFIAGVETQYF. For the CDR3, the DNA is TGTGCCAGCAGCCAGGACTTTATAGCGGGAGTGGAGACCCAGTACTTC.

V is TRBV26 and J is TRBJ2-7; the table calls TRBD1, which could not be checked here. TRBV26 counts as a pseudogene. CDR3 length: 18 residues. This CDR3 is CASESEGAPTGGYDEQYF. CDR3 coding DNA: TGTGCCAGCGAGTCGGAGGGGGCGCCTACGGGAGGTTATGACGAGCAGTACTTC.

With regard to this clonotype: A far larger clone lies a single base away; this is likely a read error. V is TRBV7-2 and J is TRBJ2-3; 12 bases fit TRBD2. CDR1 is SGHTA and CDR2 is FQGNSA in the germline V gene. The CDR3 spans 15 residues. Trimming cost V 6 bases and J 14 bases; bases outside gene matches: 15. For the CDR3, the DNA is TGTGCCAGCAGTCAGACTAGCGGGAGCACCGGGGAGCTGTATTTT. It is translated as CASSQTSGSTGELYF.

The table lists this clonotype with many counts. V is TRBV28 and J is TRBJ1-6; D remains unclear. The CDR3 has 12 amino acids. CDR1 is MDHEN and CDR2 is SYDVKM in the germline V gene. Trimming removed 5 bases from V and 3 bases from J, with 2 bases in between. The CDR3 region has the DNA TGTGCCAGCAGTGACTATAATTCACCCCTCCACTTT. This sequence encodes CASSDYNSPLHF.

This clonotype was recorded at least ten times. The chain employs TRBV28 and TRBJ2-1, with TRBD2 matching 8 bases. J was trimmed by 4 bases and V by 5 bases; bases with no gene match: 13. The CDR3 is made up of 17 amino acids. CDR1 and CDR2 (germline): MDHEN, SYDVKM. The DNA of the CDR3 is TGTGCCAGCAGTCGCTCCGGTAGCGGGATAGCTTACAATGAGCAGTTCTTC. This translates into CASSRSGSGIAYNEQFF.

Ten or more counts support this clonotype. The chain joins TRBV6-2 or TRBV6-3 to TRBJ2-1; 7 bases fit TRBD2. Trimming took 5 bases from V and 2 from J; bases not matched to a gene: 6. This CDR3 has 15 amino acids. Per the germline V gene, CDR1 is MNHEY and CDR2 is SVGEGT. The CDR3 bases are TGTGCCAGCAGTGTTACTAGCGAACCCTACAATGAGCAGTTCTTC. Its protein product is CASSVTSEPYNEQFF.

At least ten counts were recorded for this clonotype. V gene TRBV13 combines with J gene TRBJ2-1; D unclear. The CDR3 sequence is 15 residues long. The germline V gene has CDR1 PRHDT and CDR2 FYEKMQ (reference sequence). Between the trimmed V and J ends, which lost 0 bases and 6 bases, there was a span of 12 bases. The CDR3 sequence: CASSLGTGKFNEQFF. In nucleotides, the CDR3 is TGTGCCAGCAGCTTAGGGACTGGCAAATTCAATGAGCAGTTCTTC.

This clonotype turned up a few times. The gene calls are TRBV27 and TRBJ1-2; D remains unclear. CDR1 and CDR2 from the germline V gene are MNHEY and SMNVEV (reference sequence). V was shortened by 7 bases and J by 7 bases, with 16 bases between the two germline ends. There are 13 residues in the CDR3. Here the CDR3 DNA reads TGTGCCAGCAAAGATGTAATTTCTGGTGGCTACACCTTC. This gives the protein CASKDVISGGYTF.

Regarding this clonotype: A much larger clone is a single base away; this may be a read error. The gene calls are TRBV13 and TRBJ2-3; D may be TRBD2 (6 bases). CDR3 length: 16 residues. In germline, CDR1 is PRHDT, CDR2 FYEKMQ (reference sequence). Written as DNA, the CDR3 is TGTGGCAGCAGCAACGGCGGCGCCGGGAGCCACGGCACGCAGTATTTT. Translating gives CGSSNGGAGSHGTQYF.

This clonotype was seen ten or more times. This chain links TRBV27 with TRBJ2-3, with TRBD2 matching 8 bases. This CDR3 comprises 14 residues. J was trimmed by 4 bases and V by 5 bases; bases with no gene match: 5. Per the germline V gene, CDR1 is MNHEY and CDR2 is SMNVEV (reference sequence). The chain's CDR3 is CASSGLASSDTQYF. For the CDR3, the DNA is TGTGCCAGCAGTGGACTAGCAAGTTCAGATACGCAGTATTTT.

This clonotype was counted ten times or more. V gene TRBV7-2 combines with J gene TRBJ2-1, with TRBD1 identical over 8 bases. Germline V gene sequence: CDR1 SGHTA, CDR2 FQGNSA. The CDR3 extends over 16 amino acids. Trimming removed 2 bases from V and 7 bases from J; junction bases left unmatched: 10. The CDR3, as DNA: TGTGCCAGCAGCTTACAGGACAGGGCATCCCAGAATGAGCAGTTCTTC. Its translation is CASSLQDRASQNEQFF.

About this clonotype: This likely reflects a read error, since a far larger clone is one base away. The chain combines TRBV12-3 or TRBV12-4 with TRBJ2-7, with D perhaps matching TRBD1 or TRBD2 (6 bases each). This CDR3 is built from 16 residues. CDR3 nucleotides: TGTCCCAGCAGTAGTCCCGGCGGGACAAGCTCCTACGAGCAGTACTTC. Translating gives CPSSSPGGTSSYEQYF.

There are many counts of this clonotype. This chain connects TRBV7-2 to TRBJ1-2; TRBD1 agrees at 7 bases. Germline V gene data show CDR1 as SGHTA and CDR2 as FQGNSA. The CDR3 spans 14 residues. V lost 1 base to trimming and J lost 3 bases; unmatched junction nucleotides: 2. The CDR3, as DNA: TGTGCCAGCAGCTTAGAACAGGGGCACTATGGCTACACCTTC. Translating gives CASSLEQGHYGYTF.

CDR3: CAISESRASGGSDEQFF. In DNA, the CDR3 is TGTGCCATCAGTGAGTCGAGGGCTAGCGGGGGAAGTGATGAGCAGTTCTTC. This chain links TRBV10-3 with TRBJ2-1, with 10 bases identical to TRBD2. Germline values: CDR1 ENHRY, CDR2 SYGVKD. This CDR3 region has 17 residues. The junction had 10 bases not matched to a gene; V was cut back by 0 bases and J by 8 bases.

The sample holds many counts of this clonotype. The chain is built from TRBV14 and TRBJ1-1; D gene ambiguous. Germline lookup yields CDR1 SGHDN and CDR2 FVKESK. This CDR3 is built from 15 residues. V lost 2 bases and J 1 base, leaving 11 bases between the germline ends. CDR3 sequence: CASSQNRAGNTEAFF. The CDR3 DNA reads as TGTGCCAGCAGCCAAAATCGAGCAGGGAACACTGAAGCTTTCTTT.

This clonotype was picked up many times. The chain carries TRBV2 and TRBJ2-2; maybe TRBD1 (5 bases). Trimming shortened V by 8 bases and J by 1 base, and 11 bases separated the two germline ends. Germline V lookup: CDR1 SNHLY, CDR2 FYNNEI. The CDR3 contains 14 residues. CDR3 nucleotides: TGTGCCAGCGGCTGGCAGGGGAACACCGGGGAGCTGTTTTTT. This sequence encodes CASGWQGNTGELFF.

This chain connects TRBV6-1 to TRBJ2-7; 9 nucleotides align to TRBD2. The J segment lost 5 bases and the V segment lost 8 bases, leaving 13 bases of the junction unmatched. CDR1 and CDR2 (germline): MNHNS, SASEGT. CDR3 length: 15 amino acids. CDR3 nucleotide sequence: TGTGCCAGCGGCGGTCGGTCTAGCGGGATCGACGAGCAGTACTTC. Protein: CASGGRSSGIDEQYF.

This clonotype was seen repeatedly, ten times or more. J is TRBJ2-1 and V is TRBV20-1, with 13 bases that match TRBD2. The CDR3 runs 17 residues. The ends lost 6 bases at V and 5 bases at J; junction bases unmatched: 13. Germline V gene sequence: CDR1 DFQATT, CDR2 SNEGSKA (reference sequence). The CDR3 nucleotides read TGCAGTGCGCCTACTAGCGGGAGGGCTCGGAAAGACAATGAGCAGTTCTTC. Amino acid sequence: CSAPTSGRARKDNEQFF.

Many counts were recorded for this clonotype. This chain joins TRBV12-3 or TRBV12-4 and TRBJ1-5; D unclear. This CDR3 contains 13 residues. The germline V and J ends were trimmed by 3 bases and 5 bases, with 8 bases remaining between them. The CDR3 loop reads CASSFPGDQPQHF. The CDR3 DNA sequence: TGTGCCAGCAGTTTTCCAGGAGATCAGCCCCAGCATTTT.

Regarding this clonotype: A far bigger clonotype differs at one base, so this is likely a read error. J is TRBJ2-4 and V is TRBV6-5, with 9 bases identical to TRBD1. CDR3 size: 14 residues. Germline CDR1 and CDR2: MNHEY and SVGAGI. J lost 7 bases, V lost 11 bases, and 12 bases had no gene match. The CDR3 protein is CAAEVTGGLNIQYF. The CDR3 DNA reads TGTGCCGCAGAGGTGACAGGGGGACTGAACATTCAGTACTTC.

This clonotype was observed a few times. This chain uses TRBV20-1 with TRBJ2-1; 11 nucleotides match TRBD2. The trim removed 5 bases at V and 4 bases at J, leaving 4 bases unmatched. Germline CDR1 and CDR2: DFQATT and SNEGSKA (reference sequence). CDR3 length: 14 residues. As DNA, the CDR3 is TGCAGTGCTGGGACTAGCGGAGGGTACAATGAGCAGTTCTTC. Amino acids: CSAGTSGGYNEQFF.

V is TRBV6-1 and J is TRBJ2-1; D unresolved. Trimming left V 5 bases short and J 6 bases short, with 5 bases between. Per the germline V gene, CDR1 is MNHNS and CDR2 is SASEGT. The CDR3 loop spans 11 amino acids. CDR3 sequence (DNA): TGTGCCAGCAGTTCTGCCAATGAGCAGTTCTTC. It specifies CASSSANEQFF.

In its sample, this clonotype was seen once. Just one base apart from a much larger clone, this may be a read error. The gene calls are TRBV5-1 and TRBJ2-5; D unresolved. The CDR3 totals 14 residues. Trimming pared 1 base from V and 2 bases from J, leaving 9 bases between. Germline-derived CDR1 and CDR2 are SGHRS and YFSETQ. As DNA, the CDR3 is TGCGCCAGCAGCTTGATTTTACAGCAAGAGACCCAGTACTTC. Its protein product is CASSLILQQETQYF.